One sample yielded the 9 T cell receptor beta chains listed below, sequenced in a study of regulatory T cells in long-lasting Graves disease. With iRepertoire HTBI primers and Arm-PCR of CDR3 regions, TCR beta libraries were built. Each CDR3 protein is one row after TCRdb ran MiXCR on the multiplex PCR reads. The top ten hold about 15% of the sample, which has over 400,000 distinct CDR3 sequences, approximately 15% seen once. The time point was: newly diagnosed GD, antithyroid drugs for less than 3 months. From PBMCs, RNA was extracted and then used to make the TCR library. These sequences were also reported in another study, on T cells in Graves' hyperthyroidism and ophthalmopathy.

Sequenced here: peripheral blood mononuclear cells (PBMCs), sampled at new diagnosis, from a patient treated with antithyroid drugs. These receptors originate from a woman aged 45-60 years with Graves disease.

There are a few counts of this clonotype. The CDR3, as DNA: TGTGCCAGCAGCTTAAGGGAGCAGGGTCATGAGCAGTTCTTC. It translates to CASSLREQGHEQFF. The chain links TRBV13 to TRBJ2-1, with D perhaps given as TRBD1 or TRBD2 (5 bases each). The germline gives CDR1 PRHDT, CDR2 FYEKMQ (reference sequence). CDR3 length: 14 amino acids. Trimming removed 2 bases from V and 8 bases from J, with 13 bases in between. Combining the CDR3 with reference TRBV13 and TRBJ2-1 gives the whole variable domain AAGVIQSPRHLIKEKRETATLKCYPIPRHDTVYWYQQGPGQDPQFLISFYEKMQSDKGSIPDRFSAQQFSDYHSELNMSSLELGDSALYFCASSLREQGHEQFFGPGTRLTVL.

The table lists this clonotype with many counts. V and J are TRBV7-9 and TRBJ1-1, with D unclear. CDR3 size: 13 residues. The germline V gene encodes CDR1 SEHNR and CDR2 FQNEAQ (reference sequence). The V gene lost 0 bases and the J gene lost 3 bases, with 5 bases spanning the gap. As DNA, the CDR3 is TGTGCCAGCAGCTTAGCGGGTTACACTGAAGCTTTCTTT. It translates to CASSLAGYTEAFF.

The chain combines TRBV7-3 with TRBJ2-2; 8 positions match TRBD2. The junction had 12 bases not matched to a gene; V was cut back by 5 bases and J by 7 bases. Germline values: CDR1 SGHTA, CDR2 FQGTGA. This CDR3 has 16 amino acids. Here the CDR3 DNA reads TGTGCCAGCAGCCCGGGGGGGGAGCCAGGGCACGGGGAGCTGTTTTTT. Translated, it gives CASSPGGEPGHGELFF.

The chain combines TRBV4-1 with TRBJ1-2, with TRBD1 matching 10 bases. Per germline, CDR1 MGHRA and CDR2 YSYEKL. The CDR3 extends over 16 amino acids. V was pared by 7 bases and J by 1 base, with 9 bases of the junction left unmatched. CDR3 region: CASTPGQGSFNYGYTF. The CDR3 DNA follows: TGCGCCAGCACCCCGGGACAGGGGTCCTTTAACTATGGCTACACCTTC.

This clonotype has ten or more counts. The gene calls are TRBV5-1 and TRBJ2-3; D is uncertain. This CDR3 has 16 residues. Trimming took 0 bases from V and 0 from J, leaving 11 bases between them. The germline gives CDR1 SGHRS, CDR2 YFSETQ. For the CDR3, the DNA is TGCGCCAGCAGCTTGGCCCCAACCGACAGCACAGATACGCAGTATTTT. Translating gives CASSLAPTDSTDTQYF.

The table lists this clonotype with many counts. This sequence joins TRBV28 and TRBJ2-5; possible D gene TRBD2, 6 bases. The CDR3 loop spans 12 amino acids. Per the germline V gene, CDR1 is MDHEN and CDR2 is SYDVKM. V was cut by 3 bases and J by 5 bases, with 7 bases left in between. CDR3 DNA: TGTGCCAGCAGTTTTGCGGGGGAGACCCAGTACTTC. This codes for CASSFAGETQYF. Full variable domain (remainder filled in from reference TRBV28 and TRBJ2-5): DVKVTQSSRYLVKRTGEKVFLECVQDMDHENMFWYRQDPGLGLRLIYFSYDVKMKEKGDIPEGYSVSREKKERFSLILESASTNQTSMYLCASSFAGETQYFGPGTRLLVL.

This chain links TRBV14 with TRBJ2-1; 7 bases match TRBD2. The CDR3 is 16 amino acids. The V and J ends lost 4 bases and 8 bases, in that order; junction bases with no gene match: 14. Per germline, CDR1 SGHDN and CDR2 FVKESK. Here the CDR3 reads CASSLAGDSKSYEQFF. CDR3 in DNA: TGTGCCAGCAGCCTTGCGGGAGACTCGAAAAGTTATGAGCAGTTCTTC.

The table lists this clonotype with many counts. The CDR3 here is CASSLFSSGSSTDTQYF. The DNA for the CDR3 is TGCGCCAGCAGCTTATTTTCTAGCGGGAGTAGCACAGATACGCAGTATTTT. V usage is TRBV5-1 and J usage is TRBJ2-3; 10 positions agree with TRBD2. The CDR3 sequence is 17 residues long. The ends lost 2 bases at V and 0 bases at J; junction bases unmatched: 6. Germline V gene data show CDR1 as SGHRS and CDR2 as YFSETQ.

This clonotype was found many times. The gene calls are TRBV30 and TRBJ2-5; 10 bases map to TRBD2. From germline, CDR1 is GTSNPN and CDR2 SVGIG (reference sequence). Trimming removed 4 bases from V and 5 bases from J; junction bases left unmatched: 7. There are 14 residues in the CDR3. CDR3 loop: CAWTPGLAPETQYF. The CDR3 DNA sequence: TGTGCCTGGACCCCGGGACTAGCGCCCGAGACCCAGTACTTC.